The clone carrying this T cell receptor beta chain came up a few times. The data were obtained in a study of T cell repertoires in cytomegalovirus infection. TCRdb re-called the reads through MiXCR, storing one row per CDR3 protein. The table includes about 740,000 distinct CDR3 sequences, 35% to 40% detected once. V lost 1 base and J 3 bases, leaving 17 bases between the germline ends. The CDR3 spans 17 residues. Germline lookup yields CDR1 MGHDK and CDR2 SYGVNS. The sequenced sample was PBMCs. The TCR sequence derives from a human donor in good health (CMV status not recorded). Some clones in this sample may be carry-over from other donors' samples. The V gene is TRBV25-1, the J gene TRBJ2-3; D is unclear. CDR3 protein: CASSEFGRQPLTDTQYF. CDR3 DNA sequence: TGTGCCAGCAGTGAATTCGGGCGACAACCGTTAACAGATACGCAGTATTTT.